The following is a T cell receptor (beta chain) sequence with its context. No antigen is known for it. V was cut by 3 bases and J by 2 bases, with 14 bases left in between. Germline CDR1 MNHEY, CDR2 SMNVEV (reference sequence). The CDR3 sequence is 15 residues long. Sequencing was performed with immunoSEQ multiplex PCR; in TCRdb, only in-frame clones are kept and a portion is missing. Altogether over 8,500 clones are present, roughly 90% being singletons, with the ten largest covering roughly 32%. These data are taken from a study of blood T cell dynamics during melanoma immunotherapy. Background on the study: Standard first-line treatment here was pembrolizumab or nivolumab plus ipilimumab in metastatic melanoma.

As to time point: pre-treatment baseline. Notes on the study in general: PBMC repertoires of eventual disease-control patients split at W3 into clonality or diversity gains.

This material consisted of blood, taken from a patient treated with checkpoint blockade. The V gene is TRBV27, the J gene TRBJ2-7; tentative D call: TRBD1 (5 bases). The origin of this receptor is a human donor with melanoma. For the CDR3, the DNA is TGTGCCAGCAGTTTTGGTGGGGCCCCTACCTACGAGCAGTACTTC. Amino acids: CASSFGGAPTYEQYF.